This T cell receptor (beta chain) was sequenced in a study of a mutant IDH1 vaccine in newly diagnosed glioma. Overall study context: Eight vaccine injections were given to patients in weeks 1, 3, 5, 7, 11, 15, 19 and 23. Patients got their first vaccination 4-6 weeks after radiotherapy alone, or with temozolomide cycles. The therapy given earlier, which was standard therapy, consisted of radiotherapy, temozolomide, or both, and most of the patients received both.

Here immunoSEQ multiplex PCR was the method, and the copy in TCRdb shows in-frame clones only, minus some. Here the sample spans fewer than 75,000 clones, less than 85% being singletons. The time point is: week 11, during vaccination. Every vaccine dose comprised 300 ug of mutant IDH1 20-mer peptide plus topical imiquimod. Tumors from donors were new WHO grade 3 or 4 IDH1-mutant astrocytomas with ATRX loss. This clone showed up just once. The antigen remains undetermined. The germline CDR1 and CDR2 sequences are SGHTA and FQGNSA. V gave up 4 bases and J gave up 0 bases; unmatched junction bases: 3. The CDR3 is made up of 15 amino acids.

Specimen: PBMCs, collected from a glioma patient whose treatment included an IDH1 peptide vaccine. The J gene is TRBJ1-5, the V gene TRBV7-2; 7 positions match TRBD1. This clonotype was sampled from a woman between 45 and 60 years old with glioma. CDR3 nucleotide sequence: TGTGCCAGCAGCTGGGACAGAAATAGCAATCAGCCCCAGCATTTT. It specifies CASSWDRNSNQPQHF.